The T cell receptor (beta chain) under discussion was sequenced for a study of kidney transplant recipient with SARS-CoV-2 infection (dated by TCRdb to the early 2020s). From a lookup of the germline V gene, CDR1 and CDR2 are SGHAT and FQNNGV. From its cysteine to its phenylalanine, the CDR3 spans 15 amino acids. The only DNA kept is the CDR3, 45 bases in frame from the first base. The V end loses 1 base and the J end loses 0 bases, and a stretch of 8 bases separates them. This clonotype was counted many times. Its specific antigen is unknown. Base quality data are lacking; no much larger clone is found one base away. In the paper's terms, the time point label means: pre-pandemic baseline sample and day 111 after first positive SARS-CoV-2 test. Sequencer: Illumina MiSeq. Profiling of the peripheral T cell repertoire was carried out for human TCRbeta genes. Per the original workflow: Beta-binomial modelling was used to test for differences in clonotype abundance while accounting for variability over time. Expanded clonotypes were checked against the ImmuneCODE reference database of SARS-CoV-2-associated TCRs and mapped to regions of the viral genome. Further repertoire analyses covered TRBV gene usage, CDR3 length, CDR3 amino acid overlap between time points, clonotype abundance distributions and Jaccard similarity. TCRdb passed the public sequencing reads through fastp at Q25 and MiXCR, retaining productive beta sequences. Merged by CDR3 protein, the rows form single entries marked with the most common genes and DNA. In this record, the V and J calls reflect TCRdb's handling and not the investigators' own analysis. This sample is represented by fewer than 250,000 distinct CDR3 sequences; 25% to 35% of them were singletons. Less than 8.5% of the sample is held by the ten biggest clonotypes.

The sequence came from a male patient in his thirties who had COVID-19 and was a kidney transplant recipient. Following transplantation, T cells from the graft donor may be among those present. Recombination linked TRBV11-2 to TRBJ2-3, with TRBD2 perhaps the D gene, on 6 matching bases. The source was a blood sample, collected at baseline and between days 110 and 120 from a kidney transplant recipient. CDR3 region: CASSLGSGSTDTQYF. The nucleotide sequence reads TGTGCCAGCAGCTTAGGGAGCGGGAGCACAGATACGCAGTATTTT.